The 3 T cell receptor beta chains in this list originate from one sample, sequenced in a study of early T cells in non-severe SARS-CoV-2 infection. TCRdb reanalysed the 5' RACE reads using MiXCR and keeps one entry per CDR3 protein. Of roughly 33,000 distinct CDR3 sequences listed, approximately 5% are singletons. The source material was whole blood. The origin of the receptors is an adult who was a healthcare worker with PCR-confirmed SARS-CoV-2 infection or an uninfected control (not recorded which).

At least ten counts were recorded for this clonotype. The chain couples TRBV9 to TRBJ2-4, with D perhaps matching TRBD2 (5 bases). With 0 bases removed from V and 8 bases from J, the gap between germline ends came to 12 bases. Germline CDR1 SGDLS, CDR2 YYNGEE. The length of the CDR3 is 14 residues. CDR3 sequence (DNA): TGTGCCAGCAGCGTAGGTGGCAACGGGGACATTCAGTACTTC. Protein product: CASSVGGNGDIQYF.

This clonotype was found many times. The chain uses TRBV9 and TRBJ2-7; 12 positions match TRBD2. V lost 4 bases and J lost 6; bases outside the gene matches: 8. Germline values: CDR1 SGDLS, CDR2 YYNGEE. The CDR3 consists of 15 residues. In DNA, the CDR3 is TGTGCCAGCAGCCTAGACCTAGCGGGAGGGCCCGAGCAGTACTTC. Translating gives CASSLDLAGGPEQYF.

This clonotype was observed at least ten times. The rearrangement links TRBV15 to TRBJ1-6, with TRBD1 identical over 10 bases. Germline loops: CDR1 LNHNV, CDR2 YYDKDF (reference sequence). The junction had 4 bases not matched to a gene; V was cut back by 1 base and J by 7 bases. The length of the CDR3 is 16 residues. CDR3 bases: TGTGCCACCAGCAGAGGTGGGGGACAGGGGAATTCACCCCTCCACTTT. This codes for CATSRGGGQGNSPLHF.